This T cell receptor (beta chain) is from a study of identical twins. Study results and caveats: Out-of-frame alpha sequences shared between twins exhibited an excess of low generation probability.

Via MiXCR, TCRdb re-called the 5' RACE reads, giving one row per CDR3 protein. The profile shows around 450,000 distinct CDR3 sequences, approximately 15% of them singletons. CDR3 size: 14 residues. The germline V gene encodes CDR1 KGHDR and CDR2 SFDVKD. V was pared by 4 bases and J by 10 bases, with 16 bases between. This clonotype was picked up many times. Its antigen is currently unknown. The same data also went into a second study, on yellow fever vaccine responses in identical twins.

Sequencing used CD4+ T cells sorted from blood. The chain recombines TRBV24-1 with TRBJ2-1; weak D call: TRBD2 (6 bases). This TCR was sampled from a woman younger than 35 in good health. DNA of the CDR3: TGTGCCACCAGTGACCCCGGGACTTCGGGGGAGCAGTTCTTC. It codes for CATSDPGTSGEQFF.